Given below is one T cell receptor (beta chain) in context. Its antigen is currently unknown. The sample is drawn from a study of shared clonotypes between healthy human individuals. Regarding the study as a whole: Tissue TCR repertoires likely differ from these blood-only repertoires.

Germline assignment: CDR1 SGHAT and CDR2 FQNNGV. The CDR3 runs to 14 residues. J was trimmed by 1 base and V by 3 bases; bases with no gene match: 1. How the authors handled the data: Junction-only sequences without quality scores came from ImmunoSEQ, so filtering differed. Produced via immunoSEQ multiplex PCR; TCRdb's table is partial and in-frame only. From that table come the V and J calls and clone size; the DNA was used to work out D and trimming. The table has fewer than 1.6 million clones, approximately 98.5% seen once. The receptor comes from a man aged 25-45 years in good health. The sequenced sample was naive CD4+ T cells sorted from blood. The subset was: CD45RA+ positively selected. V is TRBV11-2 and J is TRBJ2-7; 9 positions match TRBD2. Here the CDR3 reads CASSFSGRSYEQYF. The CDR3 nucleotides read TGTGCCAGCAGCTTTAGCGGGAGATCCTACGAGCAGTACTTC. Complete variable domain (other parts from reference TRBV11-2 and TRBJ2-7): EAGVAQSPRYKIIEKRQSVAFWCNPISGHATLYWYQQILGQGPKLLIQFQNNGVVDDSQLPKDRFSAERLKGVDSTLKIQPAKLEDSAVYLCASSFSGRSYEQYFGPGTRLTVT.